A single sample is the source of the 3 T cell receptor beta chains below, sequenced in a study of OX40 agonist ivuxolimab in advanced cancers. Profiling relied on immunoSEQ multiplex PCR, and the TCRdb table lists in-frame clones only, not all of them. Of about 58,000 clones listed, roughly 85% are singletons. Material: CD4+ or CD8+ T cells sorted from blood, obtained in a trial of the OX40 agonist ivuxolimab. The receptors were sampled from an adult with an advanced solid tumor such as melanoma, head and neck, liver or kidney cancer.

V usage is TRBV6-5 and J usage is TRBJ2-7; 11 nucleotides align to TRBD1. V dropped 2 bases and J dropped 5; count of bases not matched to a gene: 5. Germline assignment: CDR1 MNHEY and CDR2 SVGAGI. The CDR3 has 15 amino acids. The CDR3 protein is CASSYVDRGLHEQYF. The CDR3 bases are TGTGCCAGCAGTTACGTGGACAGGGGGCTCCACGAGCAGTACTTC.

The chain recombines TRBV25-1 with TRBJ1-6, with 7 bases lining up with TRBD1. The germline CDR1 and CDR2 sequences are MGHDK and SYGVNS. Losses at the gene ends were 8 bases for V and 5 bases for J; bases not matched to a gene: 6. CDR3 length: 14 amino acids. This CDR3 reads CASGPGQHNSPLHF. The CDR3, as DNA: TGTGCCAGCGGCCCGGGACAGCATAATTCACCCCTCCACTTT.

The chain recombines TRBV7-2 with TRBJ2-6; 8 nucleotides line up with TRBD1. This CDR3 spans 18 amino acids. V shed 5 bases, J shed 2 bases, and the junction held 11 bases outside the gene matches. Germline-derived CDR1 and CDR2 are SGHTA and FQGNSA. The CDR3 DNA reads TGTGCCAGCAGCCTGAGCTGGACAGGGACTGCTGGGGCCAACGTCCTGACTTTC. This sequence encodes CASSLSWTGTAGANVLTF. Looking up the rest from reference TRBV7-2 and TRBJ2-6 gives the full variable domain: GAGVSQSPSNKVTEKGKDVELRCDPISGHTALYWYRQSLGQGLEFLIYFQGNSAPDKSGLPSDRFSAERTGGSVSTLTIQRTQQEDSAVYLCASSLSWTGTAGANVLTFGAGSRLTVL.